This record concerns one T cell receptor beta chain sequence. CDR1 is SGHDT and CDR2 is YYEEEE in the germline V gene. This CDR3 has 14 amino acids. Trimming stripped 5 bases from V and 3 bases from J, with 14 bases between. These data belong to a study of Ad26.COV2.S vaccination and SARS-CoV-2 variants. Repertoires were generated with immunoSEQ multiplex PCR, while TCRdb's copy carries only in-frame clones and drops some. The sample includes 300,000 to 350,000 clones, approximately 86% of them seen just once. As to treatment: roughly 20 received Ad26.COV2.S at low or high dose, single or two shots; 5 received placebo; per-sample allocation not given. Vaccine and placebo recipients were sampled on day 63 after the first injection.

The chain uses TRBV5-6 and TRBJ1-2; no definite D call. Sequenced material: peripheral blood, taken in a trial of Ad26.COV2.S vaccine versus placebo. The TCR comes from a person aged 18 to 65 who received the Ad26.COV2.S COVID-19 vaccine or a placebo. The CDR3 sequence is CASRSGEADYGYTF. The DNA for the CDR3 is TGTGCCAGCAGATCCGGCGAGGCGGACTATGGCTACACCTTC.